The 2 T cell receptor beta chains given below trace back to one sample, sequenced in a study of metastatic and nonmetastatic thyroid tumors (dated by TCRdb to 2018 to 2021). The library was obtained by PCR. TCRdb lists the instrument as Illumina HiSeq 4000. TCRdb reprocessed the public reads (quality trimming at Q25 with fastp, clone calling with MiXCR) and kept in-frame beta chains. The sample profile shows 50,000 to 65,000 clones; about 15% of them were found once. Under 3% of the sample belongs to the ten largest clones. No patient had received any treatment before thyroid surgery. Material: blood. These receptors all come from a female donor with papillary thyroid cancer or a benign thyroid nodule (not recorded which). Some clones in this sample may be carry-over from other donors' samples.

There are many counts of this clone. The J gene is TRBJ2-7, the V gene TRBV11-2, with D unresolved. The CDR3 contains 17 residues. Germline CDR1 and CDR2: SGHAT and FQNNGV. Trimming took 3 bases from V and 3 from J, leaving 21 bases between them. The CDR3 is CASSFLPRVQLGYEQYF. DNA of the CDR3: TGTGCCAGCAGCTTCCTTCCCCGGGTTCAGCTCGGCTACGAGCAGTACTTC.

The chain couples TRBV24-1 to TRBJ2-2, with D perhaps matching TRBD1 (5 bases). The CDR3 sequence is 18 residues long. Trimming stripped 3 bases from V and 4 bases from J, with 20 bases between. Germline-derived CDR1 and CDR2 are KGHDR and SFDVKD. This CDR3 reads CATSDPSTGATGTGELFF. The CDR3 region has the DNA TGTGCCACCAGTGATCCCTCTACTGGGGCGACGGGCACCGGGGAGCTGTTTTTT.